This TCR beta chain is drawn from a study of T-cell reconstitution after alpha-beta-depleted transplantation in children. A library of TCRbeta sequences, prepared with unique molecular identifiers, was generated. TCRdb reprocessed the PCR reads via MiXCR and lists one record per CDR3 protein. The sample contains hundreds of thousands of distinct CDR3 sequences, roughly 10% of which appear only once. Sequenced here: PBMCs from the stem cell graft donor, sampled from the stem cell graft. The clonotype originates from a human donor who donated a stem cell graft to a child with acute myeloid leukemia.

CDR3 protein: CATSDTGTGRLYNEQFF. The CDR3 coding sequence is TGTGCCACCAGTGACACCGGGACAGGGCGACTCTACAATGAGCAGTTCTTC. This chain joins TRBV24-1 and TRBJ2-1; 9 bases are shared with TRBD1. V lost 4 bases, J lost 3 bases, and 9 bases stayed unmatched. The CDR3 runs to 17 residues. CDR1 and CDR2 (germline): KGHDR, SFDVKD.